This T cell receptor (beta chain) emerged from a study of molecular identifiers for immune sequencing clone quantification. Points from the study as a whole: Detection of one spiked Jurkat cell's TCR RNA reportedly worked in 900,000 to 1,000,000 naive cells.

The naive CD8 libraries originated from between roughly 19,000 and 1,000,000 sorted cells and drew on 10%, 30% or 50% RNA. The authors gated naive CD8 T cells as CD8+CD4-CCR7+CD45RA+ for sorting. To note about this clonotype: The antigen is unknown.

MiXCR, run by TCRdb on the PCR reads, gives a single entry per CDR3 protein. The repertoire holds hundreds of thousands of distinct CDR3 sequences, just under 20% seen once, with roughly 0.83% in the top ten. This receptor was identified in a human donor in good health. Some libraries in this study had Jurkat cell RNA spiked in. Material: naive CD8+ T cells from blood, with Jurkat cell RNA spiked in. Subset indicated: FACS-sorted CD8+CD4-CCR7+CD45RA+ naive T cells.

The CDR3 DNA is TGTGCCAGCAGCCACGAACCACCCGCCACGGGTACGCAGTATTTT. Its protein is CASSHEPPATGTQYF. This rearrangement joins TRBV14 to TRBJ2-3; the D is unclear. Germline V gives CDR1 SGHDN, CDR2 FVKESK. The CDR3 runs to 15 residues. The ends were cut back, 3 bases at V and 8 bases at J, with 18 bases in the middle.